One sample yielded the 14 T cell receptor beta chains listed below, sequenced in a study of T cells after yellow fever vaccination. One entry per CDR3 protein, called by TCRdb with MiXCR from the 5' RACE reads. This sample has a few hundred thousand distinct CDR3 sequences; 17% occur once, and the top ten carry 15% to 20%. Here the sequenced sample was PBMCs, taken about 5 days after the first yellow fever vaccination. The receptor set was obtained from a man aged 18 to 29 who received the YFV17D yellow fever vaccine.

This clonotype was seen a handful of times. V and J are TRBV10-3 and TRBJ2-7; 8 bases are a match to TRBD1. Germline trimming cut 3 bases from V and 2 bases from J; bases unmatched to any gene: 9. The CDR3 runs 16 residues. Germline V gene lookup returns CDR1 ENHRY and CDR2 SYGVKD. CDR3 in amino acids: CAISDPGQASAYEQYF. CDR3 coding DNA: TGTGCCATCAGTGACCCGGGACAGGCCTCTGCCTACGAGCAGTACTTC.

V and J are TRBV20-1 and TRBJ2-7; a possible D gene is TRBD1 (6 bases). Germline V CDR1 and CDR2: DFQATT, SNEGSKA (reference sequence). The V and J ends lost 3 bases and 1 base respectively, with 16 bases between them. This CDR3 contains 15 residues. Here the CDR3 reads CSASSRGRTSYEQYV. The CDR3, as DNA: TGCAGTGCTAGTAGCAGGGGTCGGACTTCCTACGAGCAGTACGTC.

The rearrangement uses TRBV5-1 and TRBJ2-7, with TRBD1 as a possible D gene (5 bases). The V and J ends lost 4 bases and 7 bases respectively, with 24 bases between them. The CDR3 totals 16 residues. The V gene's germline CDR1 is SGHRS and CDR2 YFSETQ. Written as DNA, the CDR3 is TGCGCCAGCAGCGGGGCAAGGACGGCCCCATCGGGTGAGCAGTACTTC. As protein: CASSGARTAPSGEQYF.

This clonotype turned up a few times. The chain has TRBV5-4 and TRBJ1-2; a weak D match, TRBD1 (5 bases). This CDR3 comprises 13 residues. The germline V and J ends were trimmed by 5 bases and 6 bases, with 14 bases remaining between them. Looked up from germline, CDR1 is SGHNT and CDR2 is YYREEE (reference sequence). CDR3 nucleotide sequence: TGTGCCAGCAGGCCAGGGAAGGGGAATGGCTACACCTTC. The encoded protein is CASRPGKGNGYTF.

This clonotype was recorded at least ten times. The CDR3, as DNA: TGCAGTGCCACCCCGGGGGACAGACGCAATCAGCCCCAGCATTTT. Protein product: CSATPGDRRNQPQHF. This chain joins TRBV20-1 and TRBJ1-5; TRBD1 agrees at 7 bases. CDR3 length equals 15 residues. Germline V gives CDR1 DFQATT, CDR2 SNEGSKA (reference sequence). The V segment lost 6 bases and the J segment 2 bases; nucleotides outside the gene matches: 10.

The CDR3 reads CAISESEVHLLPLHF. The CDR3 DNA reads as TGTGCCATCAGTGAGTCCGAGGTCCATCTGCTCCCCCTCCACTTT. V and J are TRBV10-3 and TRBJ1-6; D unclear. Germline-derived CDR1 and CDR2 are ENHRY and SYGVKD. V lost 0 bases and J lost 13, with 16 bases in between. The length of the CDR3 is 15 residues.

At least ten counts were recorded for this clonotype. V and J are TRBV5-6 and TRBJ2-7; the D is unclear. Germline CDR1 is SGHDT and CDR2 is YYEEEE. Between the trimmed V and J ends, which lost 5 bases and 0 bases, there was a span of 3 bases. CDR3 length: 11 amino acids. The CDR3 region has the DNA TGTGCCAGCAGTAACTCCTACGAGCAGTACTTC. It codes for CASSNSYEQYF.

The genes are TRBV6-2 or TRBV6-3 and TRBJ2-1, with D unclear. The germline V and J ends were trimmed by 2 bases and 0 bases, with 11 bases remaining between them. CDR3 length: 16 residues. Germline CDR1 MNHEY, CDR2 SVGEGT. The CDR3 sequence: CASSYLRPGSYNEQFF. CDR3 coding DNA: TGTGCCAGCAGTTACCTCAGACCGGGCTCCTACAATGAGCAGTTCTTC.

The V call is TRBV28, the J call TRBJ1-1; D not certain. Trimming took off 6 bases at V and 0 bases at J, with 11 bases between the two ends. Per germline, CDR1 MDHEN and CDR2 SYDVKM. The CDR3 spans 14 residues. CDR3: CASSPAGLNTEAFF. CDR3 bases: TGTGCCAGCAGCCCTGCGGGTTTGAACACTGAAGCTTTCTTT.

Points on this clonotype: Germline is not matched at one junction end, which may reflect a read error. This chain joins TRBV5-1 and TRBJ2-2; D is ambiguous. Germline loops: CDR1 SGHRS, CDR2 YFSETQ. The CDR3 is 17 residues long. CDR3 in amino acids: CASSTGVGSWNSGELFF. The CDR3 coding sequence is TGCGCCAGCAGCACTGGGGTAGGGTCGTGGAACTCCGGGGAGCTGTTTTTT.

The CDR3 DNA is TGTGCCAGCGGATTGCAGGAGCTCCAGCCCCAGCATTTT. As protein: CASGLQELQPQHF. V is TRBV7-2 and J is TRBJ1-5; D call uncertain. The germline V gene encodes CDR1 SGHTA and CDR2 FQGNSA. This CDR3 comprises 13 residues. The V end was cut by 8 bases, the J end by 7 bases, with 15 bases between.

The chain links TRBV6-1 to TRBJ2-3, with D possibly matching TRBD1 (6 bases). The CDR3 loop spans 15 amino acids. Germline lookup yields CDR1 MNHNS and CDR2 SASEGT. Deletions cut 6 bases from V and 8 bases from J, with 21 bases between. CDR3 DNA sequence: TGTGCCAGCAGGCCCGGACAGTGGACGTATAGTACGCAGTATTTT. It translates to CASRPGQWTYSTQYF.

There are a few counts of this clonotype. This chain links TRBV20-1 with TRBJ2-3; 11 positions match TRBD2. V was clipped by 5 bases and J by 3 bases; unmatched bases: 7. Looked up from germline, CDR1 is DFQATT and CDR2 is SNEGSKA (reference sequence). The CDR3 covers 15 residues. CDR3 loop: CSAHLAGGTTDTQYF. As DNA, the CDR3 is TGCAGTGCTCATCTAGCGGGGGGAACGACAGATACGCAGTATTTT.

The chain recombines TRBV5-1 with TRBJ1-4, with D possibly being TRBD1 (5 bases). This CDR3 has 16 amino acids. Per germline, CDR1 SGHRS and CDR2 YFSETQ. Trimming cost V 0 bases and J 0 bases, with 9 bases left between them. This CDR3 reads CASSLARTTTNEKLFF. The CDR3 DNA reads TGCGCCAGCAGCTTGGCCAGGACAACAACTAATGAAAAACTGTTTTTT. The entire variable domain, with the rest obtained from reference TRBV5-1 and TRBJ1-4, is as follows: KAGVTQTPRYLIKTRGQQVTLSCSPISGHRSVSWYQQTPGQGLQFLFEYFSETQRNKGNFPGRFSGRQFSNSRSEMNVSTLELGDSALYLCASSLARTTTNEKLFFGSGTQLSVL.